The clone carrying this T cell receptor (beta chain) was seen at least ten times. The target antigen is unknown. Germline V gives CDR1 KGHSH, CDR2 LQKENI. Trimming removed 3 bases from V and 3 bases from J; junction bases left unmatched: 2. The CDR3 runs 15 residues. TCRdb analysed the RACE reads with MiXCR anew, one entry per CDR3 protein. The profile shows approximately 71,000 distinct CDR3 sequences, around 10% of them singletons. Documented time point: patch test 3, about 24 weeks after DPC sensitization. Indicated treatment: therapeutic diphenylcyclopropenone sensitization with weekly scalp DPC. At every patch-test visit, blood was drawn before the patch test was applied. Patients had alopecia, were aged 18 to 70, and were not pregnant. The source of the sample is a study of human T cells and chemical hapten exposure. General study results and limits: A positive correlation with patch test score was shown by PT1 expanded TCR counts. Controls had significantly fewer large CDR3 similarity clusters than were formed by expanded TCRs.

Sequenced material: whole blood, taken in connection with sensitization to the hapten diphenylcyclopropenone (DPC). V usage is TRBV18 and J usage is TRBJ1-5, with 10 bases matching TRBD1. The receptor comes from a woman aged 50 to 60 with alopecia areata. Some clones in this sample may be carry-over from other donors' samples. The CDR3 DNA sequence: TGTGCCAGCTCACCGGGACAGGGGAACAATCAGCCCCAGCATTTT. It specifies CASSPGQGNNQPQHF. The full variable domain, with the rest looked up from reference TRBV18 and TRBJ1-5, is NAGVMQNPRHLVRRRGQEARLRCSPMKGHSHVYWYRQLPEEGLKFMVYLQKENIIDESGMPKERFSAEFPKEGPSILRIQQVVRGDSAAYFCASSPGQGNNQPQHFGDGTRLSIL.